This T cell receptor beta chain was captured by sequencing in a study of regulatory T cells in long-lasting Graves disease. Study details: The antithyroid drugs taken by newly diagnosed Graves' patients had been used for under 3 months. Overall study findings and caveats: Persistent Graves' patients showed a TCR diversity that was lower than that of newly diagnosed ones.

Building the TCR beta libraries relied on iRepertoire HTBI primers, and CDR3 regions underwent Arm-PCR. Per the authors' pipeline: Identified segments across samples numbered approximately 62 TRBV and more than 12 TRBJ. TCRdb re-called the multiplex PCR reads with MiXCR, one entry per CDR3 protein. TCRdb assigned the V and J calls; the authors' analysis was not used. Among 450,000 to 500,000 distinct CDR3 sequences listed, about a sixth were seen once. The CDR3 extends over 14 amino acids. The germline V gene encodes CDR1 SGHDN and CDR2 FVKESK. V lost 0 bases and J lost 7, with 12 bases in between. This clonotype was detected a few times. Its target is unknown. Noted time point: newly diagnosed GD, antithyroid drugs for less than 3 months. RNA isolated from PBMCs was used to make the TCR library. A further study also used this sample, focusing on T cells in Graves' hyperthyroidism and ophthalmopathy.

The chain recombines TRBV14 with TRBJ1-2; no clear D gene. The origin of this receptor is a man aged 35-49 years with Graves disease. The starting material was peripheral blood mononuclear cells (PBMCs), obtained at new diagnosis, from a patient treated with antithyroid drugs. CDR3 sequence: CASSQDAGWSGYTF. The CDR3 coding sequence is TGTGCCAGCAGCCAAGATGCGGGGTGGAGTGGCTACACCTTC.